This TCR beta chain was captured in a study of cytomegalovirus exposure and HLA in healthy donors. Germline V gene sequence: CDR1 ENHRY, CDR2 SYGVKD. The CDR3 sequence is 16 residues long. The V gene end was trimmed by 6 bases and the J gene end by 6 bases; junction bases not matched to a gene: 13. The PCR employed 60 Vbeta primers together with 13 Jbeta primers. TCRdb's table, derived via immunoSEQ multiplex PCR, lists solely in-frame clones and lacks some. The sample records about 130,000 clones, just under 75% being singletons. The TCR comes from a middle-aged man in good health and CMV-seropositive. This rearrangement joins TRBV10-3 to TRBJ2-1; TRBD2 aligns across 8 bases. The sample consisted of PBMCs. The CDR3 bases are TGTGCCATCAGCGATGCCGGGACTAGGGGGAGCAATGAGCAGTTCTTC. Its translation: CAISDAGTRGSNEQFF.